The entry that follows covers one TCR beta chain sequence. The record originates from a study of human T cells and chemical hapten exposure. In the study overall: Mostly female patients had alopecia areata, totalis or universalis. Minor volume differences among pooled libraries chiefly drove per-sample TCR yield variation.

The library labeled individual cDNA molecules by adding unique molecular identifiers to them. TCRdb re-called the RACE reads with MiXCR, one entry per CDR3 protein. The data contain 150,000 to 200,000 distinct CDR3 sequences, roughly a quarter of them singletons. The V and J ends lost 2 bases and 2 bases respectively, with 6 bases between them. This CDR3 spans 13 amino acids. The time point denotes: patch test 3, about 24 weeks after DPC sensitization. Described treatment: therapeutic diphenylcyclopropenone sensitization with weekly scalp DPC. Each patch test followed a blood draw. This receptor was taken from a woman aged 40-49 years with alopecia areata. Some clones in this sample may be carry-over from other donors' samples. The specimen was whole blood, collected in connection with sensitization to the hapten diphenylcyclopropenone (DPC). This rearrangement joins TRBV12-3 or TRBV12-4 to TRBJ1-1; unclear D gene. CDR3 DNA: TGTGCCAGCAGTTTAAACCTTAACACTGAAGCTTTCTTT. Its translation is CASSLNLNTEAFF.